This T cell receptor beta chain was recorded in a study of T cells in Graves' hyperthyroidism and ophthalmopathy. For ophthalmopathy patients, the Clinical Activity Score was at least 3 and the NOSPECS grade at least 4; duration was under 3 months. Uncontrolled infections, other autoimmune diseases, pregnancy or lactation led to exclusion of patients. Findings and caveats of the study: Ophthalmopathy prediction by the model preceded onset by a median about 6.8 months. Expanded thyroid clonotypes (above 0.001) were mostly also found in blood.

The ends lost 4 bases at V and 1 base at J; junction bases unmatched: 7. The CDR3 has 16 residues. Amplification of TCR beta CDR3 regions used RNA as the template. Carried out on the TCR CDR3, a first-round RT-PCR used the HTBI primer set. One entry per CDR3 protein results from TCRdb running MiXCR on the multiplex PCR reads. The sample shows around 620,000 distinct CDR3 sequences, 14% of them seen only once. For this clonotype: Its antigen remains unidentified.

Sequences were obtained from blood. This chain uses TRBV12-3 or TRBV12-4 with TRBJ1-1; TRBD1 matches at 9 bases. The receptor was isolated from a woman aged 18-30 years with Graves' ophthalmopathy. The CDR3 DNA reads as TGTGCCAGCAGTTCGGACGGGACAGGGACGAACACTGAAGCTTTCTTT. It specifies CASSSDGTGTNTEAFF.